The 5 T cell receptor beta chains below come from one sample, sequenced in a study of cytomegalovirus exposure and HLA in healthy donors. PCR primers comprised 60 Vbeta and 13 Jbeta primers. Assay used: immunoSEQ multiplex PCR; TCRdb lists only in-frame clones, some missing. The sample lists 150,000 to 200,000 clones; roughly 77% were seen once. Material: PBMCs. All receptors come from a woman aged 45-60 years in good health and CMV-seronegative.

The V call is TRBV19, the J call TRBJ2-3; 7 bases agree with TRBD1. The germline gives CDR1 LNHDA, CDR2 SQIVND (reference sequence). This CDR3 has 16 amino acids. V gave up 3 bases and J gave up 3 bases; unmatched junction bases: 9. The CDR3 sequence is CASSIPAGGPTDTQYF. The CDR3 DNA is TGTGCCAGTAGTATCCCGGCAGGGGGTCCTACAGATACGCAGTATTTT.

The CDR3: CATSRLPRSAGNTEAFF. The CDR3, as DNA: TGTGCCACCAGCAGACTTCCCCGGTCCGCCGGGAACACTGAAGCTTTCTTT. The chain employs TRBV15 and TRBJ1-1; D is uncertain. Germline CDR1 LNHNV, CDR2 YYDKDF (reference sequence). Between the trimmed V and J ends, which lost 2 bases and 1 base, there was a span of 17 bases. The CDR3 runs 17 residues.

This chain joins TRBV2 and TRBJ2-7, with D perhaps matching TRBD2 (5 bases). This CDR3 has 13 residues. Trimming removed 6 bases at V and 4 bases at J, with 13 bases between. Germline CDR1 SNHLY, CDR2 FYNNEI. The CDR3 here is CASSPDGGYEQYF. The DNA for the CDR3 is TGTGCCAGCAGCCCGGACGGAGGATACGAGCAGTACTTC.

The chain has TRBV1 and TRBJ2-3; the table assigns TRBD2, which was not confirmed against the DNA. TRBV1 is tagged as a pseudogene. The CDR3 spans 16 residues. The CDR3 DNA is TGCACCAGCAGCCAAGAACTAGCGGGGGGGACAGATACGCAGTATTTT. Translated, it gives CTSSQELAGGTDTQYF.

This clone was observed a handful of times. One end of the junction fails to match germline, which may point to a read error. The V gene is TRBV7-9, the J gene TRBJ1-4, with D possibly TRBD1 on 6 matching bases. The CDR3 is 16 residues long. Germline V gene data show CDR1 as SEHNR and CDR2 as FQNEAQ (reference sequence). The CDR3 DNA reads TGTTCCAGCACCCTTGCGGGGGCGGACCCTAATGAAAAACTGTTTTTT. Residues: CSSTLAGADPNEKLFF.